This T cell receptor beta chain was captured in a study of shared clonotypes between healthy human individuals (dated by TCRdb to 2018 to 2021). Notes on the research overall: The cohort comprised two women and a few men aged 18 to 49 years. To estimate repertoire size and how much clonotype sharing occurs between individuals, the study deeply sequenced the blood TCR repertoires of several healthy adults. Leukapheresis yielded between about 0.8 and 8.9 billion PBMCs per donor. For each donor, CD4 naive and CD4 memory were each given three plates, CD8 naive was given two plates, and CD8 memory was given one plate. Libraries were prepared and TCR repertoires were sequenced by different laboratories using diverse techniques, in order to increase sequencing depth and limit assay-specific biases.

The donors were healthy, HIV-negative adults who had no recently reported acute infections or vaccinations. Every donor was a Caucasian adult living in Nashville, Tennessee, USA. Magnetic negative selection was used to enrich CD4+ T cells, after which naive cells were positively selected on CD45RA and the negative fraction became the memory subset. Blood was collected by leukapheresis, and PBMCs were isolated by Ficoll-Histopaque density gradient centrifugation and then cryopreserved in liquid nitrogen vapor phase. Purity and quantity of every magnetically sorted T cell population were checked by analytical flow cytometry. From each sorted fraction, genomic DNA was isolated and quantified by UV absorbance on a Nanodrop 2000c. Note on this clone: Its antigen remains unidentified. No clone much larger than this one lies a single base away; base qualities are absent.

What the authors observed across the whole study: Higher generation probabilities were observed for clonotypes shared by all four sorted-subset donors than for non-shared clonotypes. Roughly 5% of naive CD4, 3.5% of naive CD8, about 2.4% of memory CD4, and roughly 0.4% of memory CD8 clonotypes were shared across a few donors. Naive subsets generally had larger estimated clonotype richness than memory subsets did. Pairwise subsampling indicated that sequencing depth was expected to affect the degree of clonotype sharing among donors. Because the study included only a small number of donors, the genetic and exposure-history diversity represented was limited. Even with the large sequencing depth, rarefaction of the sorted-subset datasets indicated that sequencing was incomplete. Sampling was restricted to blood, and TCR repertoires in tissue are likely to differ from TCR repertoires in blood.

Using the deep immunoSEQ assay, TCR CDR3 regions were amplified from genomic DNA by multiplex PCR. Extracted genomic DNA from each cell subset was distributed evenly across all wells of several immunoSEQ 96-well plates, and each plate was treated as a replicate. For sorted subsets, 200 ng of genomic DNA, equivalent to some 33,000 T cell genomes, went into each replicate PCR. Purified libraries were measured with a Qubit 3.0 fluorometer, size-checked on a Bioanalyzer 2100, and measured again with the KAPA Library Quantification kit. Each immunoSEQ 96-well plate was sequenced on its own single-read 150-cycle Illumina NextSeq 550 flow cell. In the authors' own workflow: The immunoSEQ output contained only junctional sequences without quality scores, so filtering could not match that applied to full-length reads. Sequences were annotated with PyIR, a Python wrapper for IgBLAST v1.9, using IMGT germline references to assign V/J genes and CDR3. Reads were filtered out if the reads had weak V/J assignments (E-value above 1e-6), no CDR3, stop codons, out-of-frame junctions, or ambiguous translated residues. V3J clonotypes were defined as sequences sharing an identical inferred V gene, J gene, and CDR3 amino acid sequence. Percentage overlap between repertoires was computed as shared unique clonotypes divided by the size of the smaller repertoire. RTK rarefaction, the Chao1 estimator, and Recon v2.1 estimates of unobserved clonotypes were used to assess repertoire richness. OLGA was used to compute generation probabilities for all TCRbeta clonotypes that the gDNA method yielded from a handful of donors. Drawn from immuneACCESS, this table holds only the in-frame rearrangements with V and J called that TCRdb kept. Clones are partly lost; checked studies trace under half to an unresolved V gene and leave the rest unexplained. V, J and clone size reflect that table, while D and trimming were determined from the DNA. The sample data list 2 million to 3 million clones, and approximately 94% of these were observed just once. Together, the top ten hold roughly 0.36% of the sample.

V loses 0 bases, J loses 5 bases, and the germline ends lie 11 bases apart. The CDR3 has 15 amino acids, counting the end cysteine and phenylalanine. The only DNA kept is the CDR3, 45 bases in frame from the first base. CDR1 and CDR2, per the germline V gene, are SGDLS and YYNGEE. This sequence uses TRBV9 and TRBJ2-2; no confident D gene assignment can be made. The sample taken for sequencing was naive CD4+ T cells from PBMCs. Sample cell subset or site, as interpreted from the label and publication: CD45RA+ positively selected. The TCR sequence derives from a young man in good health. Some clones in this sample may be carry-over from other donors' samples. The CDR3 reads as follows: CASSVGARPTGELFF. The DNA sequence is TGTGCCAGCAGCGTAGGGGCCAGGCCAACCGGGGAGCTGTTTTTT.